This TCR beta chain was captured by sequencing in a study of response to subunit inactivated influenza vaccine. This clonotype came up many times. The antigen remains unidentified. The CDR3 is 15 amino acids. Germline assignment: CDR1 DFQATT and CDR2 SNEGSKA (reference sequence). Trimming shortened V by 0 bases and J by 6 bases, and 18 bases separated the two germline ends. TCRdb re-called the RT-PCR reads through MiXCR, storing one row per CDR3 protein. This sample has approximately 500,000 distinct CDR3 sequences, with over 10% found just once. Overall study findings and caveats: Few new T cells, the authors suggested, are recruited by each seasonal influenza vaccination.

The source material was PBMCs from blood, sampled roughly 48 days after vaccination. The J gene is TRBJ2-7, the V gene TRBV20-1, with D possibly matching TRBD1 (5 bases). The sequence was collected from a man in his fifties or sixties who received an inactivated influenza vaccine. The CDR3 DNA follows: TGCAGTGCTAGAGATCGGAGTCAGGGAAAACCCGAGCAGTACTTC. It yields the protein CSARDRSQGKPEQYF.